This TCR beta chain was identified during a study of beta chain features in type 1 diabetes (dated by TCRdb to about 2018). Regarding the study in general: Mean age, gender distribution, total cell number and subset yield did not differ between patients and healthy donors. Whereas all 30 or so donors provided naive and central memory subsets, regulatory and stem cell-like memory subsets were isolated from just 8 patients and roughly eight healthy donors. In the study, TCRB repertoires of sorted circulating CD4+ T cell subsets from recently diagnosed type 1 diabetes patients were compared with those of matched healthy donors. Across all samples, 90 million to 130 million sorted cells were examined, and cell number per subset correlated strongly with RNA yield. The full study reports these points: Because the HLA sub-analyses included only small numbers of individuals, any influence of HLA type on TCRB rearrangement was left unresolved. Because cDNA rather than genomic DNA was sequenced, highly expressing activated cells could have been over-represented, although no difference in activation and CD3 levels was found between groups. At VDJ recombination sites, patients with type 1 diabetes made fewer insertions and deleted more nucleotides, a pattern implying thymic rearrangement abnormalities. Shorter templates might have been favored by PCR, but patient and control samples were amplified and corrected together, so both groups would have been affected equally by any skew. In all four CD4+ subsets, TCRB CDR3 length was moderately but significantly shorter in type 1 diabetes patients. The naive, central memory and regulatory TCRB repertoires appeared to resemble one another more closely among patients than among healthy donors.

Comments on this clone: Its antigen target is currently unknown. No base quality information exists; no much larger clone differs at one position.

From cysteine to phenylalanine, the CDR3 is 16 amino acids long. Here the CDR3 DNA is all that survives: 48 bases in frame from base 1. For CDR1 and CDR2, the germline V gene lists LGHNA and YSLEER. V loses 0 bases, J loses 4 bases, and the germline ends lie 12 bases apart. A single peripheral blood draw of about 116 mL on average was collected from each donor into heparinised tubes. A BD FACSAria II was used to sort naive, central memory, regulatory and stem cell-like memory CD4+ T cells with a panel that included CD45RO, CCR7, CD25, CD127, CD95 and CD27. All sorted populations exceeded 98% purity. Right away, PBMCs were isolated by Lymphoprep density gradient centrifugation and were stained directly, with no culture step. So that batch effects would be minimized, each experiment stained and sorted samples in pairs, pairing one healthy donor with one patient. The entire amount of isolated RNA was reverse transcribed using the High Capacity cDNA Reverse Transcription Kit, so the sequenced TCRB transcripts were expressed ones. Deep immunoSEQ sequencing was performed on naive, central memory and regulatory T cell samples, with an average of roughly 3.5 million total reads per sample. Sorted cells were lysed in RLT buffer and RNA was extracted with DNase-treated RNeasy Micro or Mini kits, depending on cell number. Each cell subset was processed separately to prevent cross-contamination, with patient and healthy donor samples processed together. TCRB sequences were amplified from cDNA with the immunoSEQ multiplex PCR, producing 87-bp fragments spanning the CDR3 region. Sequencing of the amplicons was done on the Illumina HiSeq platform. From the authors' description of their analysis: Synthetic template baselines were used to correct PCR bias computationally, reads within Hamming distance 2 were collapsed together, and singletons that could not be merged were discarded. Reads were aligned against IMGT so that V, D and J genes, CDR3 length and insertions or deletions at six rearrangement sites could be assigned. Within each subset, clonotype counts were normalized to sorted cell number, and only after that were true diversity and Gini coefficients computed with the tcR R package. The overlap coefficient, calculated on TCRB nucleotide sequences, was used to measure repertoire sharing. This immuneACCESS table, as held by TCRdb, lists in-frame sequences with V and J called but not all clones. Of the missing ones, under half trace to an unresolved V gene in checked studies; the others have no known cause. The V and J calls and clone size were taken over from that table, and D and trimming were inferred from the DNA. The sample includes around 300,000 clones, with 14% observed a single time. The ten largest account for approximately 7% of the sample.

Material for sequencing was central memory CD4+ T cells from blood. The chain is assembled from TRBV4-3 and TRBJ1-4; TRBD1 is perhaps the D gene, given 5 matching bases. The origin of this receptor is a man aged 30-40 years in good health. The DNA reads as follows: TGCGCCAGCAGCCAAGATATCGGGACCCTTAATGAAAAACTGTTTTTT. Protein translation: CASSQDIGTLNEKLFF.